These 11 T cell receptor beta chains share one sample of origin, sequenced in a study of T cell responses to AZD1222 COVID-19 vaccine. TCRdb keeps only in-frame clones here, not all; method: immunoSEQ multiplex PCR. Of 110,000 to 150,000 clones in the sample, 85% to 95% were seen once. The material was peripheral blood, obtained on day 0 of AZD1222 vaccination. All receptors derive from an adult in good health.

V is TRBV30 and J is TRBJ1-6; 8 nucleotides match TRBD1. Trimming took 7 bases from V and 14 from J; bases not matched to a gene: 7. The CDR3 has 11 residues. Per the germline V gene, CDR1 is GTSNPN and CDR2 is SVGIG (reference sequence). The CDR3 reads CASDRGRALHF. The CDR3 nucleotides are TGTGCCTCCGACAGGGGAAGGGCCCTCCACTTT.

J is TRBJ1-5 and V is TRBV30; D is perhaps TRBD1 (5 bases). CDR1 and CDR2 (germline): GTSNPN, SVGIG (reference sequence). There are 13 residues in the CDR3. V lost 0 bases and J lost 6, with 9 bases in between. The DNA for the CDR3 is TGTGCCTGGAGTGTGGGGGATAGTCAGCCCCAGCATTTT. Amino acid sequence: CAWSVGDSQPQHF.

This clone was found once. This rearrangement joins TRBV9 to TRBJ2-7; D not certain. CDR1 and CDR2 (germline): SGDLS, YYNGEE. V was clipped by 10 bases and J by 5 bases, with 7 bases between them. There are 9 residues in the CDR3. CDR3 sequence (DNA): TGTGCCTCGTACCACGAGCAGTACTTC. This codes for CASYHEQYF.

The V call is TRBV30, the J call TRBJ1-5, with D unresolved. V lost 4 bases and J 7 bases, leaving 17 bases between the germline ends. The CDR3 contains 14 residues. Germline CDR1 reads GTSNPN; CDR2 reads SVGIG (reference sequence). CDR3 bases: TGTGCCTGGAACAGAGATATCCGGCGGCAGCCCCAGCATTTT. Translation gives CAWNRDIRRQPQHF.

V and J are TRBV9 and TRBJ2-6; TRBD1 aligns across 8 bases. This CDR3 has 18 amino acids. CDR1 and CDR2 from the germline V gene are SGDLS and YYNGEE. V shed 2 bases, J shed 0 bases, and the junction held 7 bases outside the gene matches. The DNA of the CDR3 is TGTGCCAGCAGCGTGGGGACAGGCCATTACTCTGGGGCCAACGTCCTGACTTTC. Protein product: CASSVGTGHYSGANVLTF.

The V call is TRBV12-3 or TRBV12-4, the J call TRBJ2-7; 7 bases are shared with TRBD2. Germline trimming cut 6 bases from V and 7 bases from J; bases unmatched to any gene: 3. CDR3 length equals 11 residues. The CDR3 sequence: CASSQAGEQYF. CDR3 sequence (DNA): TGTGCCAGCAGCCAAGCGGGGGAGCAGTACTTC.

DNA for the CDR3: TGTGCCAGCAGTTTATCCGCAAGAGGGGTCCGCGGCTACACCTTC. It codes for CASSLSARGVRGYTF. The chain joins TRBV28 to TRBJ1-2; D might be TRBD1 (5 bases). V was trimmed by 1 base and J by 8 bases, leaving 17 bases between them. CDR1 is MDHEN and CDR2 is SYDVKM in the germline V gene. CDR3 length equals 15 residues.

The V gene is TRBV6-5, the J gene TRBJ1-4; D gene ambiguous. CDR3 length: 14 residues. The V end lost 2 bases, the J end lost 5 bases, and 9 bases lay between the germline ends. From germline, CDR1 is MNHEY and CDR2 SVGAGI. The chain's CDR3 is CASSYRRENEKLFF. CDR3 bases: TGTGCCAGCAGTTACCGGCGGGAAAATGAAAAACTGTTTTTT.

The CDR3 DNA is TGTGCCAGCAGTGAAAGGTTGGGAAGTGACGGGGAGCTGTTTTTT. Translation: CASSERLGSDGELFF. V usage is TRBV2 and J usage is TRBJ2-2, with D hard to call. Germline loops: CDR1 SNHLY, CDR2 FYNNEI. V was shortened by 2 bases and J by 7 bases, with 14 bases between the two germline ends. This CDR3 spans 15 amino acids.

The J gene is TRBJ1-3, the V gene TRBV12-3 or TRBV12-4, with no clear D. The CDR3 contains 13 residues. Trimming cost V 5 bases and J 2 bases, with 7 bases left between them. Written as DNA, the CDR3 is TGTGCCAGCAGTCCCACTACTGGAAACACCATATATTTT. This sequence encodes CASSPTTGNTIYF.

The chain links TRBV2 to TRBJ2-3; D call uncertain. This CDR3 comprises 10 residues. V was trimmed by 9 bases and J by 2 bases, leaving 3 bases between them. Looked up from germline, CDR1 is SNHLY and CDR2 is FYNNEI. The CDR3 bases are TGTGCCAGGACCACAGATACGCAGTATTTT. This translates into CARTTDTQYF.